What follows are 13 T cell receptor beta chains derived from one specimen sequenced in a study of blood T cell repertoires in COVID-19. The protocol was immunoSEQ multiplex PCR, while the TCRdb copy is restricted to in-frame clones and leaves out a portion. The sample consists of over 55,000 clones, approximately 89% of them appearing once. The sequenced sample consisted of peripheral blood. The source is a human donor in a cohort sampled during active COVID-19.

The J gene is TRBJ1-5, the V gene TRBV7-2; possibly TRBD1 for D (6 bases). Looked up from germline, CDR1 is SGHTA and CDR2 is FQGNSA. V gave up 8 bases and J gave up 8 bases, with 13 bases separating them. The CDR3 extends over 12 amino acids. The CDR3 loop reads CASGGSFKPQHF. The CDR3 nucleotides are TGTGCCAGCGGGGGCAGTTTTAAGCCCCAGCATTTT.

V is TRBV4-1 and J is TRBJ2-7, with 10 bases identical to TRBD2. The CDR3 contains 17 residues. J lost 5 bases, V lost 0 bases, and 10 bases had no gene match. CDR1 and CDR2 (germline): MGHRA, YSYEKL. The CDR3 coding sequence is TGCGCCAGCAGCCAAGATCCGAAAGGGACTAGCGCAGACGAGCAGTACTTC. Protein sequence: CASSQDPKGTSADEQYF.

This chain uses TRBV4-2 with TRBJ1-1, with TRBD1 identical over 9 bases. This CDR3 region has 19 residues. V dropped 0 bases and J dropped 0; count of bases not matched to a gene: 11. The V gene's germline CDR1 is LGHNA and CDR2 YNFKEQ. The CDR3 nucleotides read TGTGCCAGCAGCCAAGAAGGTGGGGACAGGGCCTTTCTGAACACTGAAGCTTTCTTT. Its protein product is CASSQEGGDRAFLNTEAFF.

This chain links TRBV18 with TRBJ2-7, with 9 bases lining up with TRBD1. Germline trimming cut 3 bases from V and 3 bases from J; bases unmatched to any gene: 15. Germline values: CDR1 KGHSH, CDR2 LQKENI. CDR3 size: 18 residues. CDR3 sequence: CASSPGQGKGKTLYEQYF. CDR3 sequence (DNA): TGTGCCAGCTCACCCGGACAGGGGAAAGGGAAGACCCTCTACGAGCAGTACTTC.

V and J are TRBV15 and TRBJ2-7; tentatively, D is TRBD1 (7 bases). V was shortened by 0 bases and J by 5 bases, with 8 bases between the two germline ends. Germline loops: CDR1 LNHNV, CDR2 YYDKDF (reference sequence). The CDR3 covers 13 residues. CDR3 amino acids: CATSRDRGDEQYF. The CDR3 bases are TGTGCCACCAGCAGAGACAGGGGGGACGAGCAGTACTTC. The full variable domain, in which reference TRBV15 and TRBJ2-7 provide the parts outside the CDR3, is DAMVIQNPRYQVTQFGKPVTLSCSQTLNHNVMYWYQQKSSQAPKLLFHYYDKDFNNEADTPDNFQSRRPNTSFCFLDIRSPGLGDTAMYLCATSRDRGDEQYFGPGTRLTVT.

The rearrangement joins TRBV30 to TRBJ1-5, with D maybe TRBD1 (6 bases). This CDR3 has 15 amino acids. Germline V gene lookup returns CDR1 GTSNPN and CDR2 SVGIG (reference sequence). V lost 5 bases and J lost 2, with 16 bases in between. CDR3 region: CAWSQGQGGNQPQHF. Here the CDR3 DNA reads TGTGCCTGGTCCCAGGGGCAAGGAGGCAATCAGCCCCAGCATTTT.

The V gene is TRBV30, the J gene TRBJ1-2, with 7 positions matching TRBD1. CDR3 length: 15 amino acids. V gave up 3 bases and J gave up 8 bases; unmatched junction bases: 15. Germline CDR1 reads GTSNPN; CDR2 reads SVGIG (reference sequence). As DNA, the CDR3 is TGTGCCTGGAGAGGGTTTTCGACAGGGTCTAAAGGCTACACCTTC. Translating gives CAWRGFSTGSKGYTF. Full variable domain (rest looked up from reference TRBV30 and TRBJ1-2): SQTIHQWPATLVQPVGSPLSLECTVEGTSNPNLYWYRQAAGRGLQLLFYSVGIGQISSEVPQNLSASRPQDRQFILSSKKLLLSDSGFYLCAWRGFSTGSKGYTFGSGTRLTVV.

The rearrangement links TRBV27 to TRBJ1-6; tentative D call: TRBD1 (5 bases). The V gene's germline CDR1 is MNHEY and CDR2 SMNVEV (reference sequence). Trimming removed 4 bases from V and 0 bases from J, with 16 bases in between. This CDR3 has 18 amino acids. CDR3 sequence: CASSSTGTDSSYNSPLHF. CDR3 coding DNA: TGTGCCAGCAGTTCAACCGGGACTGACTCCTCCTATAATTCACCCCTCCACTTT.

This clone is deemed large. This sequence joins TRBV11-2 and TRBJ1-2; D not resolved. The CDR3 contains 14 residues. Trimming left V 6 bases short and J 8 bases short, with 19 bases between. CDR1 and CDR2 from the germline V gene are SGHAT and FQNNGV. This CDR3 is CASRRLRGAMGYTF. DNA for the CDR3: TGTGCCAGCAGACGACTACGGGGTGCTATGGGCTACACCTTC.

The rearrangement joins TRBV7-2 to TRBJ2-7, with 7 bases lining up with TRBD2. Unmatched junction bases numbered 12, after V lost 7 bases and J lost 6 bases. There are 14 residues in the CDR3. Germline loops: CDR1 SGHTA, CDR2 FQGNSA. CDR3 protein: CASNSAGDRAEQYF. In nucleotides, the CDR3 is TGTGCCAGCAACTCGGCGGGGGACCGGGCCGAGCAGTACTTC.

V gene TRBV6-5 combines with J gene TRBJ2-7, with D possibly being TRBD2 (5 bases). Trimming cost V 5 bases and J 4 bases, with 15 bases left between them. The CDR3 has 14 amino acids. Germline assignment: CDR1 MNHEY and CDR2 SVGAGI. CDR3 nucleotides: TGTGCCAGCAGTCCCAATAGCGACGGATACGAGCAGTACTTC. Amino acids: CASSPNSDGYEQYF.

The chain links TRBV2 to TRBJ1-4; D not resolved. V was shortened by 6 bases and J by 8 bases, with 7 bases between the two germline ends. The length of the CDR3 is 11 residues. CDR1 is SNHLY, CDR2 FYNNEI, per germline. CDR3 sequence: CASSPQEKLFF. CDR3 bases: TGTGCCAGCAGCCCCCAGGAAAAACTGTTTTTT.

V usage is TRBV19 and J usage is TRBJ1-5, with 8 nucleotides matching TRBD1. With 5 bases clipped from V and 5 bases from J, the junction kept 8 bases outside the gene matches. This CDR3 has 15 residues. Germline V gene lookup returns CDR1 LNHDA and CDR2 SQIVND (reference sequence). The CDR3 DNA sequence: TGTGCCAGTAGTTCAACAGGGGGTTTCGATCAGCCCCAGCATTTT. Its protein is CASSSTGGFDQPQHF.